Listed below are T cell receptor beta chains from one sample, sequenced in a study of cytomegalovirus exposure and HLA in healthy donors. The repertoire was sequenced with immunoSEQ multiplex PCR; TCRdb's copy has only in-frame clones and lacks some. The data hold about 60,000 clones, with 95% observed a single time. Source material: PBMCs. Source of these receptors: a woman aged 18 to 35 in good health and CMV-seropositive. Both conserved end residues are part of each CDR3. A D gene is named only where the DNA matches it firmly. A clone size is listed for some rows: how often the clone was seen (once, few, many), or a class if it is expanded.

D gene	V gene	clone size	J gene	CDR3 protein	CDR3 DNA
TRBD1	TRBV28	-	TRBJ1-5	CASNFGTGTQPQHF	TGTGCCAGCAATTTCGGGACAGGGACTCAGCCCCAGCATTTT
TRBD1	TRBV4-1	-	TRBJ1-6	CASSPPQGAARSPLHF	TGCGCCAGCAGCCCGCCGCAGGGGGCGGCTCGGTCACCCCTCCACTTT
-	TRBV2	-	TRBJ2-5	CARTGAQETQYF	TGTGCCCGCACGGGAGCCCAAGAGACCCAGTACTTC
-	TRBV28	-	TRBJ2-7	CASSLGAPYEQYF	TGTGCCAGCAGTTTAGGGGCCCCCTACGAGCAGTACTTC
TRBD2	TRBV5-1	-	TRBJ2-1	CASSLGLAGSVGQFF	TGCGCCAGCAGCCTGGGACTAGCGGGGTCTGTGGGGCAGTTCTTC
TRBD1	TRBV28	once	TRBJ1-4	CASSQQGLREKLFF	TGTGCCAGCAGCCAACAGGGGCTAAGGGAAAAACTGTTTTTT
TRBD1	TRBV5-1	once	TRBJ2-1	CASSQTGFGEQFF	TGCGCCAGCAGCCAGACAGGGTTCGGTGAGCAGTTCTTC
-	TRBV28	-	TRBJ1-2	CASSLQGVGGYTF	TGTGCCAGCAGCCTTCAGGGCGTTGGAGGCTACACCTTC
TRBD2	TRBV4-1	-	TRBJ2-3	CASRLAGEGFTDTQYF	TGCGCCAGCCGACTAGCGGGAGAAGGGTTCACAGATACGCAGTATTTT
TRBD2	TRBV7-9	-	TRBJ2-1	CASSQLLAGGWDEQFF	TGTGCCAGCAGCCAACTACTAGCGGGGGGCTGGGATGAGCAGTTCTTC
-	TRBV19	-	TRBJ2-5	CASREAGGLETQYF	TGTGCCAGTAGGGAAGCAGGAGGACTAGAGACCCAGTACTTC
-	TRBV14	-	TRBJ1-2	CASSLRTLNYGYTF	TGTGCCAGCAGCCTGCGGACACTTAACTATGGCTACACCTTC
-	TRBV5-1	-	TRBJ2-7	CASSQSKQGPSYEQYF	TGCGCCAGCAGCCAGAGTAAACAGGGACCGTCCTACGAGCAGTACTTC
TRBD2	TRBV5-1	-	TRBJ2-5	CASSFRTSGGGETQYF	TGCGCCAGCAGCTTCAGGACTAGCGGGGGCGGGGAGACCCAGTACTTC
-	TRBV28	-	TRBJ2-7	CASRELQGNYEQYF	TGTGCCAGCAGAGAATTACAGGGTAACTACGAGCAGTACTTC
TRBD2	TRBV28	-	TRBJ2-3	CASSLQRDERYF	TGTGCCAGCAGTTTACAGCGGGACGAGCGGTATTTT
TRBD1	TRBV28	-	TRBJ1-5	CASSPLGQGKHSNQPQHF	TGTGCCAGCAGTCCCCTAGGACAGGGAAAACATAGCAATCAGCCCCAGCATTTT
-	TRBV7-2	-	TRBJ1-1	CASSQWGVMNTEAFF	TGTGCCAGCAGCCAGTGGGGGGTCATGAACACTGAAGCTTTCTTT
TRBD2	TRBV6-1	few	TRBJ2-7	CASSTSGGSTEQYF	TGTGCCAGCAGCACTAGCGGGGGGTCGACCGAGCAGTACTTC
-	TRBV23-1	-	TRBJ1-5	CASSHLSPQHF	TGCGCCAGCAGTCACCTCTCCCCCCAGCATTTT
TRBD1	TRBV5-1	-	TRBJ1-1	CASSLQGASVEAFF	TGCGCCAGCAGCTTACAGGGGGCCTCAGTTGAAGCTTTCTTT
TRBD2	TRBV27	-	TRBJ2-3	CASRLAGGTDTQYF	TGTGCCAGCAGACTAGCGGGGGGAACAGATACGCAGTATTTT
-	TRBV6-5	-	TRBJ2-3	CASSLELASTDTQYF	TGTGCCAGCAGTTTAGAGCTTGCTAGCACAGATACGCAGTATTTT
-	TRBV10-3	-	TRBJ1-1	CAISEGRERTEAFF	TGTGCCATCAGTGAGGGGAGAGAGCGCACTGAAGCTTTCTTT
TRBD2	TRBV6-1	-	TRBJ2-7	CASSEASTSAGYEQYF	TGTGCCAGCAGTGAAGCGTCGACTAGCGCGGGCTACGAGCAGTACTTC
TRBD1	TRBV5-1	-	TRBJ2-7	CASSLGQGNYEQYF	TGCGCCAGCAGCTTGGGACAGGGGAACTACGAGCAGTACTTC
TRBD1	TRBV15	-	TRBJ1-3	CATSSDRDPGNTIYF	TGTGCCACCAGCAGCGACAGGGACCCTGGAAACACCATATATTTT
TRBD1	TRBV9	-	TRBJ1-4	CASSVEGTGEEKLFF	TGTGCCAGCAGCGTAGAAGGGACAGGGGAGGAAAAACTGTTTTTT
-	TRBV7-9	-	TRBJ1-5	CASSLVGAGQPQHF	TGTGCCAGCAGCTTAGTGGGGGCGGGTCAGCCCCAGCATTTT
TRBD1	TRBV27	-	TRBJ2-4	CASSDTPIEGADIQYF	TGTGCCAGCAGCGATACCCCGATAGAGGGGGCGGACATTCAGTACTTC
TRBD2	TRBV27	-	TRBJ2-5	CASSLLAGNKETQYF	TGTGCCAGCAGTCTCCTAGCGGGGAACAAAGAAACCCAGTACTTC
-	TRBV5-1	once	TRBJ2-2	CASSRGTVDTGELFF	TGCGCCAGCAGCCGGGGGACAGTAGACACCGGGGAGCTGTTTTTT
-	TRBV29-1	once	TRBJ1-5	CSASYSNQPQHF	TGCAGCGCCTCCTATAGCAATCAGCCCCAGCATTTT
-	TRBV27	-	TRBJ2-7	CASSISMSGVLSYEQYF	TGTGCCAGCAGTATATCCATGTCAGGGGTTCTTTCCTACGAGCAGTACTTC
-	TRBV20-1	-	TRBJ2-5	CSATDQETQYF	TGCAGTGCCACAGATCAAGAGACCCAGTACTTC
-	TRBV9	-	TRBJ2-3	CASSGTTSTDTQYF	TGTGCCAGCAGCGGGACTACCAGCACAGATACGCAGTATTTT
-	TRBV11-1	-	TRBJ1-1	CASSRDLNTEAFF	TGTGCCAGCAGCCGAGACTTAAACACTGAAGCTTTCTTT
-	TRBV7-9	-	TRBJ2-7	CASSLEVGGFSYEQYF	TGTGCCAGCAGCTTAGAGGTGGGCGGGTTCTCCTACGAGCAGTACTTC
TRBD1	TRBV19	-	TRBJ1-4	CASSMDRVGSRSVF	TGTGCCAGTAGTATGGACAGGGTCGGGAGTAGGTCGGTTTTT
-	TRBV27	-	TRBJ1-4	CASSLYRSNEKLFF	TGTGCCAGCAGTTTATACAGGTCTAATGAAAAACTGTTTTTT
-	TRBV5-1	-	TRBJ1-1	CASSPTANTEAFF	TGCGCCAGCAGCCCCACAGCGAACACTGAAGCTTTCTTT
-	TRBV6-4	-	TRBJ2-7	CATWGPGDHYEQYF	TGTGCCACCTGGGGGCCAGGGGACCACTACGAGCAGTACTTC